Listed below are T cell receptor beta chains from one sample, sequenced in a study of human T cells and chemical hapten exposure. TCRdb used MiXCR to reprocess the RACE reads, holding one entry per CDR3 protein. The table includes roughly 100,000 distinct CDR3 sequences, 12% detected once. The source material was whole blood, sampled in connection with sensitization to the hapten diphenylcyclopropenone (DPC). The receptors were gathered from a woman aged 50 to 60 with alopecia areata. Some clones in this sample may be carry-over from other donors' samples. CDR3s include the opening cysteine and the closing phenylalanine or tryptophan. Each record gives: V gene, J gene, CDR3 protein.

V gene: TRBV7-2
J gene: TRBJ2-7
CDR3 protein: CASSVSGNLGEQYF

V gene: TRBV20-1
J gene: TRBJ2-3
CDR3 protein: CSTRTSTDTQYF

V gene: TRBV7-9
J gene: TRBJ2-2
CDR3 protein: CASSLGLAGVTGELFF

V gene: TRBV21-1
J gene: TRBJ1-2
CDR3 protein: CASILSWDRGKVLYGYTF

V gene: TRBV6-2/TRBV6-3
J gene: TRBJ2-7
CDR3 protein: CASSNDRAGLAGVYEQYF

V gene: TRBV6-2/TRBV6-3
J gene: TRBJ2-3
CDR3 protein: CASSFTNLDTQYF

V gene: TRBV6-6
J gene: TRBJ1-6
CDR3 protein: CASIAQGENNSPLHF

V gene: TRBV28
J gene: TRBJ1-5
CDR3 protein: CASRGNQPQHF

V gene: TRBV2
J gene: TRBJ2-7
CDR3 protein: CASIGQGSSYEQYF

V gene: TRBV29-1
J gene: TRBJ2-3
CDR3 protein: CSAAMDTQYF

V gene: TRBV7-2
J gene: TRBJ1-4
CDR3 protein: CASSLNGATNEKLFF

V gene: TRBV15
J gene: TRBJ1-1
CDR3 protein: CATSRGSGAKMAFF

V gene: TRBV20-1
J gene: TRBJ2-7
CDR3 protein: CSASGDSLYEQYF

V gene: TRBV2
J gene: TRBJ1-5
CDR3 protein: CASGREMGNQPQHF

V gene: TRBV7-9
J gene: TRBJ1-1
CDR3 protein: CASSQTGVTEAFF

V gene: TRBV29-1
J gene: TRBJ2-1
CDR3 protein: CSVQTGTSGKEQFF

V gene: TRBV29-1
J gene: TRBJ2-5
CDR3 protein: CSVSHYHSGKETQYF

V gene: TRBV27
J gene: TRBJ2-1
CDR3 protein: CASSSPIVGGDHEQFF

V gene: TRBV7-6
J gene: TRBJ2-7
CDR3 protein: CASSLNGAYEQYF

V gene: TRBV9
J gene: TRBJ2-2
CDR3 protein: CASSPTRINTGELFF

V gene: TRBV20-1
J gene: TRBJ2-3
CDR3 protein: CSADPGVVTDTQYF

V gene: TRBV3-1
J gene: TRBJ2-2
CDR3 protein: CASSPRQKPGELFF

V gene: TRBV14
J gene: TRBJ2-2
CDR3 protein: CASSPQAGPTGELFF

V gene: TRBV28
J gene: TRBJ2-3
CDR3 protein: CASRGPGADTQYF

V gene: TRBV28
J gene: TRBJ2-5
CDR3 protein: CATRTGGRETQYF

V gene: TRBV19
J gene: TRBJ2-5
CDR3 protein: CASSMPRAETQYF

V gene: TRBV10-1
J gene: TRBJ2-4
CDR3 protein: CASSESGGAKNIQYF

V gene: TRBV2
J gene: TRBJ2-7
CDR3 protein: CASSESQGFSEQYF

V gene: TRBV9
J gene: TRBJ1-2
CDR3 protein: CASSPRVGTF

V gene: TRBV6-5
J gene: TRBJ2-1
CDR3 protein: CASSPGLAGSTYNEQFF

V gene: TRBV28
J gene: TRBJ2-5
CDR3 protein: CASSFGLASETQYF

V gene: TRBV20-1
J gene: TRBJ1-6
CDR3 protein: CSARESFNSPLHF

V gene: TRBV19
J gene: TRBJ2-2
CDR3 protein: CASSFTEAGGTGELFF

V gene: TRBV28
J gene: TRBJ1-5
CDR3 protein: CASTSAGEASNQPQHF

V gene: TRBV7-2
J gene: TRBJ2-3
CDR3 protein: CASSLALVPDTQYF

V gene: TRBV12-3/TRBV12-4
J gene: TRBJ2-2
CDR3 protein: CASSPYGDGELFF

V gene: TRBV7-2
J gene: TRBJ2-7
CDR3 protein: CASSPVGLAGYEQYF

V gene: TRBV11-2
J gene: TRBJ1-5
CDR3 protein: CASSLVGQPQHF

V gene: TRBV6-6
J gene: TRBJ2-5
CDR3 protein: CASRLIETQYF

V gene: TRBV13
J gene: TRBJ2-2
CDR3 protein: CASSSGALAGATGELFF

V gene: TRBV15
J gene: TRBJ2-3
CDR3 protein: CATSRDQGLAATTDTQYF

V gene: TRBV7-6
J gene: TRBJ2-5
CDR3 protein: CASSPPALGRGETQYF

V gene: TRBV2
J gene: TRBJ2-4
CDR3 protein: CASSPDRVAKNIQYF

V gene: TRBV3-1
J gene: TRBJ1-1
CDR3 protein: CASSQEGTGGTEAFF

V gene: TRBV20-1
J gene: TRBJ2-1
CDR3 protein: CSARGPGQGSYEQFF

V gene: TRBV6-2/TRBV6-3
J gene: TRBJ1-5
CDR3 protein: CASSNTRTVDRPQHF

V gene: TRBV6-1
J gene: TRBJ2-5
CDR3 protein: CASTSRGAEQETQYF

V gene: TRBV7-2
J gene: TRBJ2-7
CDR3 protein: CASSFLTFYEQYF

V gene: TRBV2
J gene: TRBJ2-2
CDR3 protein: CASSVSSGSTGELFF

V gene: TRBV7-9
J gene: TRBJ2-7
CDR3 protein: CASSPREGPGTYEQYF

V gene: TRBV24-1
J gene: TRBJ1-5
CDR3 protein: CATSPGSNQPQHF

V gene: TRBV29-1
J gene: TRBJ2-4
CDR3 protein: CSVEDRATLAKNIQYF

V gene: TRBV7-8
J gene: TRBJ1-6
CDR3 protein: CASSASRTGEGDSPLHF

V gene: TRBV28
J gene: TRBJ1-2
CDR3 protein: CASSLSAGNGYTF

V gene: TRBV11-2
J gene: TRBJ2-7
CDR3 protein: CASGAYEQYF

V gene: TRBV20-1
J gene: TRBJ2-7
CDR3 protein: CSAVSGQVQYF

V gene: TRBV4-1
J gene: TRBJ1-5
CDR3 protein: CASSQEPAYQPQHF

V gene: TRBV6-6
J gene: TRBJ1-2
CDR3 protein: CASSYAGVGYTF

V gene: TRBV6-5
J gene: TRBJ2-5
CDR3 protein: CASSRSSGPETQYF